The clone carrying this T cell receptor beta chain was observed a few times. Its antigen is still unknown. This record comes from a study of cytotoxic CD8 clonotypes in ibrutinib-treated CLL. General study points: Clonality was higher at baseline than in age-matched healthy donors and tracked circulating CD8+ T-cell counts. Sampling of sustained-remission and progressing patients occurred at differing times.

The germline gives CDR1 GTSNPN, CDR2 SVGIG (reference sequence). This CDR3 comprises 17 residues. V was trimmed by 4 bases and J by 7 bases, leaving 23 bases between them. Libraries were prepared by immunoSEQ multiplex PCR; TCRdb keeps only in-frame clonotypes and omits some of them. The sample records 150,000 or so clones, roughly 80% being singletons. Genomic DNA in an amount of about 2 micrograms was extracted from cryopreserved PBMCs and used for the preparation of TCR beta libraries. This TCR was sampled from a human donor with chronic lymphocytic leukemia. Specimen: PBMCs, collected after 12 months of ibrutinib treatment. This sequence joins TRBV30 and TRBJ1-6; a weak D match, TRBD1 (6 bases). The CDR3 reads CAWMGGEGTYLNSPLHF. In nucleotides, the CDR3 is TGTGCCTGGATGGGGGGCGAGGGAACTTATTTAAATTCACCCCTCCACTTT.